This passage covers 28 T cell receptor beta chains from one sample sequenced in a study of CD8+ T cells in alopecia areata. Extracted from the samples, RNA was reverse transcribed into cDNA to serve as the sequencing template. Libraries were prepared by immunoSEQ multiplex PCR; TCRdb keeps only in-frame clonotypes and omits some of them. The table shows about 110,000 clones, with almost 60% occurring only once. Input material: CD8+ T cells sorted from blood. These receptor sequences come from a human donor in good health.

This clone was seen more than once but under ten times. V gene TRBV5-6 combines with J gene TRBJ2-4; 9 bases match TRBD2. The V gene's germline CDR1 is SGHDT and CDR2 YYEEEE. There are 14 residues in the CDR3. J gave up 6 bases and V 3 bases, and 4 bases lay outside the gene matches. The CDR3 sequence: CASSSGLAPNIQYF. CDR3 in DNA: TGTGCCAGCAGCTCGGGACTAGCCCCAAACATTCAGTACTTC.

The gene calls are TRBV7-9 and TRBJ1-1; D remains ambiguous. Germline V gives CDR1 SEHNR, CDR2 FQNEAQ (reference sequence). The CDR3 sequence is 16 residues long. Deletions cut 0 bases from V and 0 bases from J, with 11 bases between. As DNA, the CDR3 is TGTGCCAGCAGCTTAGCCCGTTGGGGTATGAACACTGAAGCTTTCTTT. This codes for CASSLARWGMNTEAFF.

The V call is TRBV5-6, the J call TRBJ2-7; 7 nucleotides align to TRBD1. With 1 base clipped from V and 8 bases from J, the junction kept 3 bases outside the gene matches. Germline V gives CDR1 SGHDT, CDR2 YYEEEE. The CDR3 has 12 residues. CDR3: CASSLPTGKQYF. In DNA, the CDR3 is TGTGCCAGCAGCTTGCCGACAGGGAAGCAGTACTTC.

The rearrangement joins TRBV28 to TRBJ2-3; D is perhaps TRBD2 (6 bases). Trimming shortened V by 6 bases and J by 4 bases, and 20 bases separated the two germline ends. Germline V gene sequence: CDR1 MDHEN, CDR2 SYDVKM. This CDR3 has 16 amino acids. CDR3 sequence: CASSRPAGPGADTQYF. The CDR3 nucleotides read TGTGCCAGCAGCAGGCCGGCGGGGCCGGGGGCAGATACGCAGTATTTT.

The chain recombines TRBV6-5 with TRBJ2-6, with 7 bases fitting TRBD1. The CDR3 runs 16 residues. CDR1 and CDR2 (germline): MNHEY, SVGAGI. J gave up 11 bases and V 2 bases, and 12 bases lay outside the gene matches. For the CDR3, the DNA is TGTGCCAGCAGTTACGGGGCGACAGGGCCTTGGGACGTCCTGACTTTC. The encoded protein is CASSYGATGPWDVLTF.

This chain uses TRBV15 with TRBJ2-3; 9 bases are shared with TRBD2. Germline V lookup: CDR1 LNHNV, CDR2 YYDKDF (reference sequence). The CDR3 has 16 amino acids. After removal of 5 bases from V and 4 bases from J, the junction contained 10 bases not matched to a gene. DNA of the CDR3: TGTGCCACCAGCTGGGAGGGACTAGCAGGGTCAGATACGCAGTATTTT. This sequence encodes CATSWEGLAGSDTQYF.

The CDR3 reads CASKLADTQYF. For the CDR3, the DNA is TGTGCCAGCAAGCTGGCAGATACGCAGTATTTT. The chain combines TRBV7-9 with TRBJ2-3; no firm D call. V dropped 7 bases and J dropped 4 bases, with 6 bases sitting between them. CDR3 length equals 11 residues. CDR1 is SEHNR and CDR2 is FQNEAQ in the germline V gene (reference sequence).

Notes on this clone: The sample holds other DNA sequences that translate to the same CDR3. Written as DNA, the CDR3 is TGTGCCAGCAGCCCCGGACAGTCCAATTCACCCCTCCACTTT. Translation: CASSPGQSNSPLHF. V is TRBV7-9 and J is TRBJ1-6, with D possibly matching TRBD1 (6 bases). The CDR3 contains 14 residues. Germline CDR1 reads SEHNR; CDR2 reads FQNEAQ (reference sequence). Trimming removed 5 bases at V and 7 bases at J, with 12 bases between.

The chain couples TRBV4-1 to TRBJ2-5; no clear D. Trimming removed 5 bases from V and 5 bases from J, with 12 bases in between. Germline V CDR1 and CDR2: MGHRA, YSYEKL. The CDR3 extends over 13 amino acids. This CDR3 is CASSYGPRETQYF. CDR3 nucleotide sequence: TGCGCCAGCAGCTACGGACCACGGGAGACCCAGTACTTC.

This clone was recorded a few times. The chain links TRBV25-1 to TRBJ1-3; D might be TRBD1 (5 bases). This CDR3 region has 16 residues. The V gene's germline CDR1 is MGHDK and CDR2 SYGVNS. The V end was cut by 4 bases, the J end by 0 bases, with 13 bases between. In nucleotides, the CDR3 is TGTGCCAGCAGTGGGGGAGGGGATTTCTCTGGAAACACCATATATTTT. This translates into CASSGGGDFSGNTIYF.

The CDR3 is CASSLGGLNTEAFF. CDR3 sequence (DNA): TGTGCCAGCAGCTTAGGGGGCTTGAACACTGAAGCTTTCTTT. The V and J genes are TRBV13 and TRBJ1-1; D unclear. The length of the CDR3 is 14 residues. CDR1 is PRHDT, CDR2 FYEKMQ, per germline (reference sequence). V dropped 0 bases and J dropped 0 bases, with 5 bases sitting between them.

The genes are TRBV28 and TRBJ2-7, with TRBD2 matching 13 bases. Per the germline V gene, CDR1 is MDHEN and CDR2 is SYDVKM. CDR3 length equals 14 residues. With 4 bases clipped from V and 6 bases from J, the junction kept 3 bases outside the gene matches. The CDR3 sequence is CASSSGLAGFEQYF. The CDR3 DNA reads as TGTGCCAGCAGTTCGGGACTAGCGGGATTCGAGCAGTACTTC.

The chain joins TRBV9 to TRBJ1-1; TRBD1 is a possible D gene (5 bases). This CDR3 contains 15 residues. Germline assignment: CDR1 SGDLS and CDR2 YYNGEE. Trimming shortened V by 0 bases and J by 2 bases, and 11 bases separated the two germline ends. CDR3: CASSVAEGINTEAFF. DNA of the CDR3: TGTGCCAGCAGCGTAGCCGAGGGGATAAACACTGAAGCTTTCTTT.

The chain recombines TRBV5-1 with TRBJ1-6; no clear D. Between the trimmed V and J ends, which lost 2 bases and 6 bases, there was a span of 6 bases. Germline V gives CDR1 SGHRS, CDR2 YFSETQ. This CDR3 comprises 13 residues. This CDR3 is CASSLQVNSPLHF. The CDR3 nucleotides read TGCGCCAGCAGCTTACAAGTTAATTCACCCCTCCACTTT.

The rearrangement joins TRBV4-2 to TRBJ2-7; D is possibly TRBD1 (6 bases). The CDR3 is made up of 15 amino acids. CDR1 and CDR2 from the germline V gene are LGHNA and YNFKEQ. Trimming left V 0 bases short and J 0 bases short, with 9 bases between. CDR3 amino acids: CASSQETGSSYEQYF. The DNA of the CDR3 is TGTGCCAGCAGCCAAGAGACAGGAAGCTCCTACGAGCAGTACTTC.

The chain links TRBV7-9 to TRBJ2-2; D remains unclear. The CDR3 runs 14 residues. Germline V CDR1 and CDR2: SEHNR, FQNEAQ (reference sequence). V was shortened by 0 bases and J by 5 bases, with 7 bases between the two germline ends. The CDR3 loop is CASSLASPTGELFF. In DNA, the CDR3 is TGTGCCAGCAGCTTAGCGAGCCCGACCGGGGAGCTGTTTTTT.

V gene TRBV23-1 combines with J gene TRBJ1-5, with a tentative D call TRBD1 (6 bases). TRBV23-1 is identified as an open reading frame with a role that is uncertain. This CDR3 region has 16 residues. Deletions cut 2 bases from V and 4 bases from J, with 15 bases between. For the CDR3, the DNA is TGCGCCAGCAGTCAACACAGGGAATCGGGTAATCAGCCCCAGCATTTT. It encodes CASSQHRESGNQPQHF.

This sequence joins TRBV9 and TRBJ2-7, with 8 bases that match TRBD2. Germline lookup yields CDR1 SGDLS and CDR2 YYNGEE. V lost 3 bases, J lost 2 bases, and 7 bases stayed unmatched. The CDR3 sequence is 15 residues long. The CDR3 bases are TGTGCCAGCAGCGCAGATAGCGGGGATGCCTACGAGCAGTACTTC. Translated, it gives CASSADSGDAYEQYF.

The CDR3 DNA follows: TGTGCCAGCAGCTTCAGCGGGGGAATCCAAGAGACCCAGTACTTC. Amino acid sequence: CASSFSGGIQETQYF. The rearrangement joins TRBV7-9 to TRBJ2-5, with 8 bases identical to TRBD2. The junction had 4 bases not matched to a gene; V was cut back by 3 bases and J by 1 base. CDR1 is SEHNR, CDR2 FQNEAQ, per germline (reference sequence). This CDR3 has 15 residues.

The rearrangement joins TRBV13 to TRBJ2-7, with 7 bases identical to TRBD1. The CDR3 has 15 amino acids. Germline V lookup: CDR1 PRHDT, CDR2 FYEKMQ (reference sequence). The J segment lost 3 bases and the V segment lost 5 bases, leaving 10 bases of the junction unmatched. The CDR3 here is CASSLRQGPVYEQYF. The DNA for the CDR3 is TGTGCCAGCAGCCTTAGACAGGGACCCGTCTACGAGCAGTACTTC.

J is TRBJ1-2 and V is TRBV28, with TRBD1 as a possible D gene (6 bases). CDR3 length: 16 amino acids. Germline loops: CDR1 MDHEN, CDR2 SYDVKM. Trimming pared 5 bases from V and 8 bases from J, leaving 24 bases between. In DNA, the CDR3 is TGTGCCAGCAGTCTCAACCGGGGGACATCCAGGGAGGGCTACACCTTC. This sequence encodes CASSLNRGTSREGYTF.

The rearrangement links TRBV11-2 to TRBJ1-1; D is possibly TRBD1 (5 bases). The CDR3 has 14 amino acids. Germline CDR1 and CDR2: SGHAT and FQNNGV. V shed 5 bases and J shed 9 bases, with 19 bases lying between them. CDR3 nucleotides: TGTGCCAGCAGCCCGGGGTGGAGACAGCGTAAAGCTTTCTTT. The encoded protein is CASSPGWRQRKAFF.

The rearrangement uses TRBV4-1 and TRBJ2-5; D gene ambiguous. Trimming shortened V by 3 bases and J by 0 bases, and 11 bases separated the two germline ends. Germline V gives CDR1 MGHRA, CDR2 YSYEKL. The CDR3 is 15 amino acids. The CDR3 loop reads CASSQGLMYQETQYF. Here the CDR3 DNA reads TGCGCCAGCAGCCAGGGCCTAATGTACCAAGAGACCCAGTACTTC.

The chain recombines TRBV2 with TRBJ1-1; perhaps TRBD1 as D (5 bases). The length of the CDR3 is 17 residues. V shed 1 base and J shed 1 base, with 16 bases lying between them. CDR1 and CDR2 (germline): SNHLY, FYNNEI. CDR3 protein: CASSEGREGKRNTEAFF. In DNA form, the CDR3 reads TGTGCCAGCAGTGAAGGCAGGGAAGGGAAGAGGAACACTGAAGCTTTCTTT.

The sample holds many counts of this clone. V usage is TRBV7-9 and J usage is TRBJ1-5; D may be TRBD1 (5 bases). Trimming pared 1 base from V and 6 bases from J, leaving 10 bases between. This CDR3 contains 14 residues. Germline V gene data show CDR1 as SEHNR and CDR2 as FQNEAQ (reference sequence). CDR3: CASSLGSQGQPQHF. The DNA of the CDR3 is TGTGCCAGCAGCTTAGGATCCCAGGGTCAGCCCCAGCATTTT.

The rearrangement links TRBV5-6 to TRBJ2-2; D may be TRBD1 (6 bases). The V end lost 4 bases, the J end lost 4 bases, and 23 bases lay between the germline ends. CDR3 length equals 18 residues. Germline CDR1 SGHDT, CDR2 YYEEEE. The CDR3 DNA is TGTGCCAGCAGCGGATGGCCTGTTTGGGGGCGCGGCACCGGGGAGCTGTTTTTT. Translating gives CASSGWPVWGRGTGELFF.

This rearrangement joins TRBV6-5 to TRBJ1-1; no clear D. V was pared by 4 bases and J by 1 base, with 10 bases between. CDR3 length: 14 amino acids. Per the germline V gene, CDR1 is MNHEY and CDR2 is SVGAGI. CDR3 in amino acids: CASSFKGANTEAFF. CDR3 sequence (DNA): TGTGCCAGCAGTTTTAAGGGCGCGAACACTGAAGCTTTCTTT.

Comments on this clone: Distinct nucleotide sequences in the sample also encode this CDR3. CDR3 nucleotides: TGTGCCAGCAGCTTGGGGACAGGGGTAAATCAGCCCCAGCATTTT. Amino acid sequence: CASSLGTGVNQPQHF. The chain couples TRBV5-6 to TRBJ1-5; 9 nucleotides line up with TRBD1. The CDR3 is 15 residues long. Germline V gene data show CDR1 as SGHDT and CDR2 as YYEEEE. J was trimmed by 4 bases and V by 0 bases; bases with no gene match: 2.